This passage covers 15 T cell receptor beta chains from one sample sequenced in a study of T cell responses to AZD1222 COVID-19 vaccine. Produced via immunoSEQ multiplex PCR; TCRdb's table is partial and in-frame only. The sample has about 140,000 clones, and its top ten clones hold about 2.2%. The sequenced material came from peripheral blood. All receptors come from an adult in good health.

This rearrangement joins TRBV7-9 to TRBJ2-1; the D is unclear. The CDR3 is 13 amino acids. The V end was cut by 7 bases, the J end by 5 bases, with 12 bases between. Germline V lookup: CDR1 SEHNR, CDR2 FQNEAQ (reference sequence). The CDR3: CASTDPVNNEQFF. CDR3 bases: TGTGCCAGCACTGATCCCGTAAACAATGAGCAGTTCTTC. Using reference TRBV7-9 and TRBJ2-1 for the parts outside the CDR3, the full variable domain is DTGVSQNPRHKITKRGQNVTFRCDPISEHNRLYWYRQTLGQGPEFLTYFQNEAQLEKSRLLSDRFSAERPKGSFSTLEIQRTEQGDSAMYLCASTDPVNNEQFFGPGTRLTVL.

The rearrangement links TRBV7-2 to TRBJ1-4; TRBD1 is a possible D gene (5 bases). Per the germline V gene, CDR1 is SGHTA and CDR2 is FQGNSA. V was clipped by 1 base and J by 8 bases, with 8 bases between them. There are 13 residues in the CDR3. CDR3 in amino acids: CASSLGGWEKLFF. CDR3 DNA sequence: TGTGCCAGCAGCTTAGGGGGCTGGGAAAAACTGTTTTTT. Variable domain in full (rest from reference TRBV7-2 and TRBJ1-4): GAGVSQSPSNKVTEKGKDVELRCDPISGHTALYWYRQSLGQGLEFLIYFQGNSAPDKSGLPSDRFSAERTGGSVSTLTIQRTQQEDSAVYLCASSLGGWEKLFFGSGTQLSVL.

V gene TRBV5-6 combines with J gene TRBJ2-2; D gene uncertain. Between the trimmed V and J ends, which lost 0 bases and 6 bases, there was a span of 9 bases. Germline values: CDR1 SGHDT, CDR2 YYEEEE. The CDR3 runs to 14 residues. This CDR3 is CASSLEVGAGELFF. The CDR3 DNA is TGTGCCAGCAGCTTGGAAGTAGGCGCCGGGGAGCTGTTTTTT.

V gene TRBV3-1 (or the pseudogene TRBV3-2) combines with J gene TRBJ1-2, with a tentative D call TRBD1 (5 bases). Trimming pared 7 bases from V and 6 bases from J, leaving 15 bases between. Germline V gene lookup returns CDR1 LGHDT and CDR2 YNNKEL (reference sequence). The CDR3 spans 13 residues. DNA for the CDR3: TGTGCCAGCAACGCCTGGGGCAGCGATGGCTACACCTTC. Amino acids: CASNAWGSDGYTF.

This chain uses TRBV19 with TRBJ1-5; D not resolved. The CDR3 has 15 amino acids. Per the germline V gene, CDR1 is LNHDA and CDR2 is SQIVND (reference sequence). Trimming removed 2 bases at V and 9 bases at J, with 17 bases between. CDR3 region: CASSIIRRDHGPQHF. CDR3 DNA sequence: TGTGCCAGTAGTATAATACGCCGAGATCATGGGCCCCAGCATTTT.

The rearrangement uses TRBV28 and TRBJ2-1; 8 bases align to TRBD2. V trimming: 4 bases; J trimming: 2 bases; junction bases outside the gene matches: 4. This CDR3 is 15 amino acids long. Germline V gene data show CDR1 as MDHEN and CDR2 as SYDVKM. CDR3 in amino acids: CASSSSGYPYNEQFF. DNA of the CDR3: TGTGCCAGCAGTTCTAGCGGGTACCCCTACAATGAGCAGTTCTTC.

This chain connects TRBV2 to TRBJ1-5; D call uncertain. CDR3 size: 14 residues. V was pared by 4 bases and J by 4 bases, with 11 bases between. Germline CDR1 is SNHLY and CDR2 is FYNNEI. The CDR3 protein is CASSGQGTNQPQHF. CDR3 bases: TGTGCCAGCAGTGGGCAAGGAACGAATCAGCCCCAGCATTTT. The whole variable domain, filled in from reference TRBV2 and TRBJ1-5, reads EPEVTQTPSHQVTQMGQEVILRCVPISNHLYFYWYRQILGQKVEFLVSFYNNEISEKSEIFDDQFSVERPDGSNFTLKIRSTKLEDSAMYFCASSGQGTNQPQHFGDGTRLSIL.

The V call is TRBV3-1 (or the pseudogene TRBV3-2), the J call TRBJ1-5, with D unresolved. Per the germline V gene, CDR1 is LGHDT and CDR2 is YNNKEL (reference sequence). Trimming shortened V by 3 bases and J by 0 bases, and 3 bases separated the two germline ends. This CDR3 has 13 residues. As DNA, the CDR3 is TGTGCCAGCAGCCAGAGTAGCAATCAGCCCCAGCATTTT. It yields the protein CASSQSSNQPQHF.

This chain links TRBV10-3 with TRBJ1-3; D is unresolved. Trimming removed 3 bases at V and 0 bases at J, with 6 bases between. Germline CDR1 is ENHRY and CDR2 is SYGVKD. This CDR3 region has 14 residues. The CDR3 loop is CAISDNPSGNTIYF. The CDR3 DNA follows: TGTGCCATCAGTGACAACCCCTCTGGAAACACCATATATTTT.

The V call is TRBV7-2, the J call TRBJ1-5; TRBD1 matches 9 bases. Per germline, CDR1 SGHTA and CDR2 FQGNSA. CDR3 size: 15 residues. The J segment lost 4 bases and the V segment lost 5 bases, leaving 6 bases of the junction unmatched. This CDR3 is CASSDEGTGNQPQHF. In DNA form, the CDR3 reads TGTGCCAGCAGCGACGAAGGGACAGGGAATCAGCCCCAGCATTTT.

This sequence joins TRBV5-8 and TRBJ1-2, with a possible D match to TRBD1 (6 bases). Trimming took 0 bases from V and 0 from J, leaving 15 bases between them. The CDR3 loop spans 17 amino acids. Germline assignment: CDR1 SGHTS and CDR2 YDEGEE. CDR3 sequence: CASSLERDTYSNYGYTF. The CDR3 DNA sequence: TGTGCCAGCAGCTTGGAACGGGACACGTATTCTAACTATGGCTACACCTTC.

The CDR3 DNA is TGTGCCAGCAGTTTATTGACGGGTATCCTCTTGACCCCCGACAATGAGCAGTTCTTC. Its translation: CASSLLTGILLTPDNEQFF. V usage is TRBV27 and J usage is TRBJ2-1; no definite D call. Germline assignment: CDR1 MNHEY and CDR2 SMNVEV (reference sequence). The CDR3 length is 19 residues. With 1 base removed from V and 5 bases from J, the gap between germline ends came to 24 bases.

The chain carries TRBV7-9 and TRBJ2-3, with D tentatively TRBD2 (5 bases). V lost 4 bases and J lost 6, with 14 bases in between. CDR1 SEHNR and CDR2 FQNEAQ come from the germline V gene (reference sequence). The CDR3 spans 14 residues. The CDR3 DNA reads TGTGCCAGCAGCTCGGGAATCTCAAGGGATACGCAGTATTTT. This translates into CASSSGISRDTQYF. The whole variable domain, filled in from reference TRBV7-9 and TRBJ2-3, reads DTGVSQNPRHKITKRGQNVTFRCDPISEHNRLYWYRQTLGQGPEFLTYFQNEAQLEKSRLLSDRFSAERPKGSFSTLEIQRTEQGDSAMYLCASSSGISRDTQYFGPGTRLTVL.

This chain uses TRBV7-2 with TRBJ2-2; 7 bases line up with TRBD1. Germline loops: CDR1 SGHTA, CDR2 FQGNSA. The J segment lost 6 bases and the V segment lost 6 bases, leaving 4 bases of the junction unmatched. The CDR3 is 13 residues long. The CDR3 DNA reads TGTGCCAGCAGAGACAGGGAACCCGGGGAGCTGTTTTTT. Its protein product is CASRDREPGELFF.

The chain couples TRBV6-5 to TRBJ1-4; D is unresolved. Trimming removed 6 bases at V and 5 bases at J, with 16 bases between. The CDR3 loop spans 15 amino acids. The V gene's germline CDR1 is MNHEY and CDR2 SVGAGI. CDR3 amino acids: CASRSEGGINEKLFF. The CDR3 DNA sequence: TGTGCCAGCAGGTCGGAGGGAGGCATCAATGAAAAACTGTTTTTT.